The sequence of this T cell receptor beta chain was determined in a study of cytomegalovirus exposure and HLA in healthy donors. Points from the study as a whole: It was reported that TCR beta sequences correctly inferred the HLA-A and HLA-B alleles for most subjects. Most TCRs appeared rarely, but some public TCRs recurred in many donors.

CDR3 length: 15 residues. Trimming took 1 base from V and 4 from J; bases not matched to a gene: 6. Germline CDR1 reads GTSNPN; CDR2 reads SVGIG (reference sequence). Regarding this clone: Its target is not known.

The PCR contained 60 Vbeta and 13 Jbeta primers. Profiling relied on immunoSEQ multiplex PCR, and the TCRdb table lists in-frame clones only, not all of them. The data contain more than 50,000 clones, less than 75% of them singletons. The sample taken for sequencing was PBMCs. This clonotype originated in a man aged 45-65 years in good health and CMV-seropositive. The chain employs TRBV30 and TRBJ1-4; 7 bases line up with TRBD1. CDR3 amino acids: CAWSGSGGSNEKLFF. As DNA, the CDR3 is TGTGCCTGGAGTGGGTCAGGGGGGAGTAATGAAAAACTGTTTTTT.